The 4 T cell receptor beta chains below were found in one sample sequenced in a study of cytomegalovirus exposure and HLA in healthy donors. It was with 60 Vbeta and 13 Jbeta primers that the PCR ran. Assay: immunoSEQ multiplex PCR; the TCRdb copy retains only in-frame clones and omits some. The sample includes over 80,000 clones, roughly four fifths seen only once; the top ten take under 5.5%. The sequenced sample was PBMCs. The receptors originated from a man aged 40-55 years in good health and CMV-seropositive.

The CDR3 DNA sequence: TGTGCCAGCAGTTCCGGGACAGGGAACTCTGGGGCCAACGTCCTGACTTTC. It translates to CASSSGTGNSGANVLTF. The rearrangement uses TRBV28 and TRBJ2-6, with 9 nucleotides matching TRBD1. Germline V gene sequence: CDR1 MDHEN, CDR2 SYDVKM. Trimming at V came to 4 bases and at J to 0 bases, leaving 4 bases not matched to a gene. The CDR3 loop spans 17 amino acids.

The chain links TRBV28 to TRBJ2-3; TRBD2 matches at 10 bases. The CDR3 is 17 residues long. With 2 bases clipped from V and 1 base from J, the junction kept 6 bases outside the gene matches. The germline V gene encodes CDR1 MDHEN and CDR2 SYDVKM. In DNA, the CDR3 is TGTGCCAGCAGTTTAACCCTAGCGGGGGCCCGCACAGATACGCAGTATTTT. Translation: CASSLTLAGARTDTQYF.

V is TRBV7-8 and J is TRBJ1-3; D is perhaps TRBD1 (6 bases). V was clipped by 5 bases and J by 0 bases, with 14 bases between them. Germline CDR1 is SGHVS and CDR2 is FQNEAQ. The CDR3 extends over 16 amino acids. CDR3 in DNA: TGTGCCAGCAGCCTCCGGACAGCAAGCTCTGGAAACACCATATATTTT. Its protein product is CASSLRTASSGNTIYF.

This clone was observed a few times. The CDR3, as DNA: TGTGCCAGCAGCGCAGGGAAGCCACCCCTCCACTTT. Translated: CASSAGKPPLHF. This rearrangement joins TRBV6-1 to TRBJ1-6, with D possibly matching TRBD1 (5 bases). V shed 6 bases and J shed 11 bases, with 11 bases lying between them. CDR3 length equals 12 residues. Germline V gene lookup returns CDR1 MNHNS and CDR2 SASEGT.